This entry describes one T cell receptor beta chain. Its antigen is still unknown. Several immunoSEQ plates held equal portions of the genomic DNA taken from each subset. Here immunoSEQ multiplex PCR was the method, and the copy in TCRdb shows in-frame clones only, minus some. Among around 1.9 million clones listed, roughly 95% were seen once. The record originates from a study of shared clonotypes between healthy human individuals. Study at large: The study enrolled a couple of women and a few men aged 18 to 49. Regarding the study as a whole: Around 5% was the fraction of naive CD4 clonotypes found shared across four donors. Richness estimates generally favored naive over memory subsets.

Positively selected for CCR7, the CD45RO-negative cells used as naive CD8 cells excluded terminally differentiated effector memory CD45RA+ cells. The CDR3 spans 16 residues. V was shortened by 0 bases and J by 0 bases, with 12 bases between the two germline ends. CDR1 and CDR2 (germline): GTSNPN, SVGIG (reference sequence). The specimen sequenced was naive CD8+ T cells from PBMCs. The J gene is TRBJ1-3, the V gene TRBV30; D is unresolved. This sequence was found in a man younger than 35 in good health. Some clones in this sample may be carry-over from other donors' samples. In nucleotides, the CDR3 is TGTGCCTGGAGTGTCCCGGGCCTTAGCTCTGGAAACACCATATATTTT. Translating gives CAWSVPGLSSGNTIYF.